The clone carrying this T cell receptor beta chain was seen only once. What it binds is not known. The CDR3 sequence is 17 residues long. Trimming removed 5 bases from V and 2 bases from J, with 21 bases in between. The germline CDR1 and CDR2 sequences are SGHVS and FNYEAQ. The sample is drawn from a study of T cell repertoires in cytomegalovirus infection. For the study at large: Epitope selection comprised recently identified HLA-C-restricted CMV epitopes and well-studied HLA-B-restricted CMV epitopes. It was the public TCR beta signatures that indicated both CMV infection and matching HLA type. Whole-study results and caveats: It was HLA-C-restricted CMV-specific TCR beta clonotypes that dominated the response ex vivo.

TCRdb used MiXCR to reprocess the reads, holding one entry per CDR3 protein. The sample yields tens of thousands of distinct CDR3 sequences, about 24% seen once. Sequencing was performed on CD8+ T cells from cultured PBMCs, taken from culture after CMV antigen stimulation. This chain joins TRBV7-6 and TRBJ2-5; D might be TRBD2 (6 bases). The receptor comes from a human donor in good health (CMV status not recorded). Some clones in this sample may be carry-over from other donors' samples. The CDR3 nucleotides are TGTGCCAGCAGCCACTACGACGGGGGATTGGTTCAAGAGACCCAGTACTTC. The encoded protein is CASSHYDGGLVQETQYF.